The rows below give T cell receptor beta chains drawn from one sample of a study of PD-1 blockade in classical Hodgkin lymphoma. Only in-frame clones appear in the TCRdb table, and some are missing; sequencing was by immunoSEQ multiplex PCR. The sample lists some 11,000 clones; roughly 72% were seen once. The sequences come from CD4+ T cells from blood, collected before the fourth cycle of nivolumab. The receptors stem from a human donor with classical Hodgkin lymphoma. The CDR3 runs from the conserved cysteine through the conserved F or W. The D gene is left open where the match is weak. Clone sizes are given selectively: once, few, many, or a class where the clone is expanded.

v_call: TRBV6-1
j_call: TRBJ1-5
clone_size: once
d_call: TRBD1
cdr3_aa: CASSWDRDLRQPQHF
cdr3_nt: TGTGCCAGCAGTTGGGACAGGGATTTGCGGCAGCCCCAGCATTTT

v_call: TRBV5-5
j_call: TRBJ1-4
clone_size: few
d_call: TRBD1
cdr3_aa: CASSRGQGADEKLFF
cdr3_nt: TGTGCCAGCAGTAGAGGACAGGGGGCGGACGAAAAACTGTTTTTT

v_call: TRBV6-1
j_call: TRBJ2-1
clone_size: NA
d_call: TRBD1
cdr3_aa: CASSEDRGYNEQFF
cdr3_nt: TGTGCCAGCAGTGAGGACAGGGGATACAATGAGCAGTTCTTC

v_call: TRBV19
j_call: TRBJ2-2
clone_size: medium-sized
d_call: TRBD1
cdr3_aa: CASSLRTGGITGELFF
cdr3_nt: TGTGCCAGTAGTCTACGGACAGGGGGCATCACCGGGGAGCTGTTTTTT

v_call: TRBV6-6
j_call: TRBJ1-1
clone_size: NA
d_call: TRBD1
cdr3_aa: CASISDRGNTEAFF
cdr3_nt: TGTGCCAGCATCTCGGACAGGGGGAACACTGAAGCTTTCTTT

v_call: TRBV6-5
j_call: TRBJ2-2
clone_size: few
d_call: NA
cdr3_aa: CASVKPHTGELFF
cdr3_nt: TGTGCCAGCGTCAAGCCGCACACCGGGGAGCTGTTTTTT

v_call: TRBV10-3
j_call: TRBJ2-5
clone_size: NA
d_call: NA
cdr3_aa: CAISEGRSGETQYF
cdr3_nt: TGTGCCATCAGTGAAGGTCGCAGCGGGGAGACCCAGTACTTC

v_call: TRBV6-6
j_call: TRBJ2-1
clone_size: NA
d_call: TRBD2
cdr3_aa: CASSWDRGGRENEQFF
cdr3_nt: TGTGCCAGCAGTTGGGATAGGGGCGGGAGGGAAAATGAGCAGTTCTTC

v_call: TRBV18
j_call: TRBJ2-7
clone_size: NA
d_call: TRBD2
cdr3_aa: CASSPPKSLAGGYEQYF
cdr3_nt: TGTGCCAGCTCACCACCGAAATCACTAGCGGGAGGGTACGAGCAGTACTTC

v_call: TRBV5-1
j_call: TRBJ2-2
clone_size: NA
d_call: NA
cdr3_aa: CASSLGTRTGELFF
cdr3_nt: TGCGCCAGCAGCTTGGGGACCCGCACCGGGGAGCTGTTTTTT

v_call: TRBV10-3
j_call: TRBJ2-1
clone_size: NA
d_call: TRBD1
cdr3_aa: CASRNYGTGRNEQFF
cdr3_nt: TGTGCCAGCAGAAACTACGGGACAGGGCGCAATGAGCAGTTCTTC

v_call: TRBV6-1
j_call: TRBJ2-7
clone_size: NA
d_call: NA
cdr3_aa: CASSEALPYEQYF
cdr3_nt: TGTGCCAGCAGTGAAGCTTTGCCCTACGAGCAGTACTTC

v_call: TRBV6-1
j_call: TRBJ2-3
clone_size: few
d_call: NA
cdr3_aa: CASSEAGFRTDTQYF
cdr3_nt: TGTGCCAGCAGTGAAGCAGGGTTCCGCACAGATACGCAGTATTTT

v_call: TRBV6-1
j_call: TRBJ2-3
clone_size: NA
d_call: NA
cdr3_aa: CASSADYRDTQYF
cdr3_nt: TGTGCCAGCAGTGCGGACTACCGAGATACGCAGTATTTT

v_call: TRBV12-5
j_call: TRBJ2-1
clone_size: NA
d_call: TRBD2
cdr3_aa: CASGLVASGVGEQFF
cdr3_nt: TGTGCTAGTGGTTTGGTAGCTAGCGGCGTTGGTGAGCAGTTCTTC

v_call: TRBV7-2
j_call: TRBJ2-1
clone_size: NA
d_call: TRBD2
cdr3_aa: CASSFRTSGSGEQFF
cdr3_nt: TGTGCCAGCAGCTTTCGGACTAGCGGGAGTGGAGAGCAGTTCTTC

v_call: TRBV6-1
j_call: TRBJ2-5
clone_size: NA
d_call: NA
cdr3_aa: CASRSDGETQYF
cdr3_nt: TGTGCCAGCAGATCGGACGGGGAGACCCAGTACTTC

v_call: TRBV6-5
j_call: TRBJ2-7
clone_size: NA
d_call: NA
cdr3_aa: CASSYMRQKDYEQYF
cdr3_nt: TGTGCCAGCAGTTACATGCGACAGAAAGACTACGAGCAGTACTTC

v_call: TRBV11-2
j_call: TRBJ2-1
clone_size: once
d_call: TRBD1
cdr3_aa: CASSSGTVTYNEQFF
cdr3_nt: TGTGCCAGCAGCTCCGGGACAGTAACCTACAATGAGCAGTTCTTC

v_call: TRBV7-2
j_call: TRBJ2-4
clone_size: few
d_call: TRBD1
cdr3_aa: CASRGDRINIQYF
cdr3_nt: TGTGCCAGCAGGGGGGACAGAATAAACATTCAGTACTTC

v_call: TRBV6-8
j_call: TRBJ1-1
clone_size: NA
d_call: NA
cdr3_aa: CASIWGREAFF
cdr3_nt: TGTGCCAGCATATGGGGGAGGGAAGCTTTCTTT

v_call: TRBV7-3
j_call: TRBJ1-2
clone_size: NA
d_call: NA
cdr3_aa: CASSPQGGLNYGYTF
cdr3_nt: TGTGCCAGCAGCCCCCAGGGAGGCCTTAACTATGGCTACACCTTC

v_call: TRBV6-1
j_call: TRBJ1-2
clone_size: NA
d_call: TRBD1
cdr3_aa: CASSRQGGLGGYTF
cdr3_nt: TGTGCCAGCAGCAGACAGGGGGGGCTTGGTGGCTACACCTTC